The clone carrying this T cell receptor beta chain appeared many times. No antigen is known for it. This entry belongs to a study of T cell responses to AZD1222 COVID-19 vaccine. In the study overall: Second-dose groups at about 4 or about 12 weeks were pooled. Study results and caveats: White British people made up most donors, females outnumbered males, and clonal diversity was possibly underestimated. Repertoires in all cases were sampled only once the peak T cell response had passed. Regions 160-218 and 743-854 held dominance among vaccine-associated CD4 TCRs, which spanned spike.

TCRdb keeps only in-frame clones here, not all; method: immunoSEQ multiplex PCR. In the table there are more than 100,000 clones, approximately 85% of which are singletons. The CDR3 loop spans 20 amino acids. The ends were cut back, 6 bases at V and 0 bases at J, with 27 bases in the middle. Germline V gene sequence: CDR1 MNHNY, CDR2 SVGAGI (reference sequence). Sequencing was performed on peripheral blood, taken on day 0 of AZD1222 vaccination. The clonotype comes from an adult in good health. The V and J genes are TRBV6-6 and TRBJ1-5, with TRBD1 as a possible D gene (5 bases). The CDR3 sequence: CASSPAGRATEGYSNQPQHF. Here the CDR3 DNA reads TGTGCCAGCAGCCCCGCTGGGAGGGCCACAGAGGGGTATAGCAATCAGCCCCAGCATTTT.